This T cell receptor beta chain comes out of a study of naive and memory T cell subsets. Notes on the study in general: TCR abundance followed a power law differing between naive and memory subsets. A few larger clonotypes appeared in naive repertoires, especially CD8, possibly memory cells re-expressing CD45RA.

Comments on this clonotype: The antigen remains unidentified.

The beta constant-region primer was an equimolar mix of two oligonucleotides covering TRBC1 and TRBC2. The ligated cDNA underwent four PCR rounds using SP2 and nested alpha and beta constant-region primers. In TCRdb, the UMI-ligation and nested PCR reads were re-called with MiXCR into one record per CDR3 protein. This table has roughly 83,000 distinct CDR3 sequences, around 10% appearing once. Separate alpha and beta amplification began at the second PCR step. Cells stained for CD3, CD4, CD8, CD45RA and CD27 were sorted into four subsets. Germline CDR1 is MNHEY and CDR2 is SVGEGT. Trimming left V 4 bases short and J 11 bases short, with 17 bases between. The CDR3 contains 13 residues.

This TCR came from a human donor in good health. V gene TRBV6-2 or TRBV6-3 combines with J gene TRBJ1-1; D not resolved. Material for sequencing was naive CD4+ T cells from blood. CDR3 in amino acids: CASSWETRPAAFF. The CDR3 coding sequence is TGTGCCAGCAGTTGGGAGACACGCCCCGCGGCTTTCTTT.